This T cell receptor (beta chain) stems from a study of T cells after yellow fever vaccination. Study-wide background: Researchers used SMART-Seq v4 Ultra Low Input to prepare fractions that had low cell numbers. Regarding the study as a whole: A limited proportion of clonotypes was detected within both the CD4 and CD8 compartments. Peaking faster, on day 5 versus 15, the secondary response was nonetheless weaker. Post-booster repertoires again held most primary-vaccination clones (approximately 96% CD4, roughly 88% CD8).

Germline lookup yields CDR1 MDHEN and CDR2 SYDVKM. After removal of 11 bases from V and 5 bases from J, the junction contained 11 bases not matched to a gene. The CDR3 spans 14 residues. Only a few counts were recorded for this clonotype. Its specificity is not known. MiXCR, applied by TCRdb to the 5' RACE reads, yields one record per CDR3 protein. The table records some 160,000 distinct CDR3 sequences, about a tenth of them present only once. The receptor's source is a man aged 18 to 30 who received the YFV17D yellow fever vaccine. The chain employs TRBV28 and TRBJ2-1, with 8 bases lining up with TRBD2. The source material was CD8+ T cells sorted from PBMCs, sampled 45 days after the yellow fever booster vaccination. The CDR3 reads CAGSGGEYNNEQFF. As DNA, the CDR3 is TGTGCCGGATCCGGGGGGGAATATAACAATGAGCAGTTCTTC.